The sequence of this T cell receptor beta chain was determined in a study of human T cells and chemical hapten exposure. Germline assignment: CDR1 SGHNT and CDR2 YENEEA. The CDR3 sequence is 14 residues long. Deletions cut 5 bases from V and 1 base from J, with 8 bases between. Time point noted: pre-sensitization, week 0. Treatment defined: therapeutic diphenylcyclopropenone sensitization with weekly scalp DPC. Blood, whole and unfractionated, served as the source for total RNA extraction. TCRdb redid the calling of the RACE reads with MiXCR, one entry per CDR3 protein. The table lists tens of thousands of distinct CDR3 sequences, roughly an eighth of them singletons. This clonotype is categorized as medium-sized (0.01 to 0.1%).

The source was whole blood, collected in connection with sensitization to the hapten diphenylcyclopropenone (DPC). The TCR originated in a woman aged 35 to 49 with alopecia areata. Some clones in this sample may be carry-over from other donors' samples. The gene calls are TRBV11-3 and TRBJ2-2; no firm D call. CDR3 in DNA: TGTGCCAGCAGCCCCTCGGAGAACACCGGGGAGCTGTTTTTT. It is translated as CASSPSENTGELFF.